This T cell receptor beta chain was captured in a study of shared clonotypes between healthy human individuals. Only in-frame clones appear in the TCRdb table, and some are missing; sequencing was by immunoSEQ multiplex PCR. The sample lists some 2.1 million clones; around 96% were seen once. Terminally differentiated effector memory CD45RA+ cells were left out of the naive CD8 fraction, which was CD45RO-negative and positively selected for CCR7. Germline loops: CDR1 SGHVS, CDR2 FQNEAQ. CDR3 length equals 13 residues. V lost 9 bases to trimming and J lost 1 base, with 13 bases between them. This rearrangement joins TRBV7-8 to TRBJ2-7; D unclear. Specimen: naive CD8+ T cells sorted from blood. The receptor was derived from a man aged 18-30 years in good health. CDR3 bases: TGTGCCAGTCGGACGGATGATTCCTACGAGCAGTACTTC. It yields the protein CASRTDDSYEQYF. The variable domain in full, with the rest retrieved from reference TRBV7-8 and TRBJ2-7, is GAGVSQSPRYKVAKRGQDVALRCDPISGHVSLFWYQQALGQGPEFLTYFQNEAQLDKSGLPSDRFFAERPEGSVSTLKIQRTQQEDSAVYLCASRTDDSYEQYFGPGTRLTVT.